These T cell receptor beta chains were read from a single sample in a study of identical twins. TCRdb passed the 5' RACE reads through MiXCR, listing each CDR3 protein once. The table includes approximately 590,000 distinct CDR3 sequences, roughly 9.9% detected once. The sample was also reused in another study, on yellow fever vaccine responses in identical twins.

What was sequenced was PBMCs. These TCRs come from a woman aged 18 to 35 in good health. Each CDR3 is given with its conserved first and last residue. The D gene is left open where the match is weak. The size entry is marked missing in some rows and otherwise reads once, few, many or a size class.

V: TRBV3-1
D: -
size: few
J: TRBJ1-2
length: 15
DNA: TGTGCCAGCAGCCAAGTTGAGAACAGCTACTATGGCTACACCTTC
CDR3: CASSQVENSYYGYTF

V: TRBV6-5
D: TRBD2
size: few
J: TRBJ2-1
length: 19
DNA: TGTGCCAGCAGTTACTCGTTGTATAGGAGACTAGCGGGAGAAGATGAGCAGTTCTTC
CDR3: CASSYSLYRRLAGEDEQFF

V: TRBV15
D: -
size: few
J: TRBJ2-5
length: 13
DNA: TGTGCCACCAGCAGAGTCCGTTTTGAGACCCAGTACTTC
CDR3: CATSRVRFETQYF

V: TRBV7-9
D: TRBD1
size: -
J: TRBJ2-3
length: 16
DNA: TGTGCCAGCAGCGCCCGACAGGGTCTAAGCCAAGATACGCAGTATTTT
CDR3: CASSARQGLSQDTQYF

V: TRBV5-1
D: -
size: few
J: TRBJ1-5
length: 14
DNA: TGCGCCAGCAGCTTGACAGGGTACAATCAGCCCCAGCATTTT
CDR3: CASSLTGYNQPQHF

V: TRBV20-1
D: -
size: many
J: TRBJ2-7
length: 13
DNA: TGCAGTGCTTCACAGCCCCCCTCTCGGGAGCAGTACTTC
CDR3: CSASQPPSREQYF

V: TRBV6-5
D: TRBD1
size: -
J: TRBJ1-2
length: 13
DNA: TGTGCCAGCAGTTGGGGGACAGGTAGCGGCTACACCTTC
CDR3: CASSWGTGSGYTF

V: TRBV10-3
D: -
size: -
J: TRBJ2-3
length: 15
DNA: TGTGCCATCAGTGAGCAGGAGTGGTCCACAGATACGCAGTATTTT
CDR3: CAISEQEWSTDTQYF

V: TRBV30
D: -
size: many
J: TRBJ2-2
length: 13
DNA: TGTGCCTGGAGTGTACGGGACACCGGGGAGCTGTTTTTT
CDR3: CAWSVRDTGELFF

V: TRBV7-9
D: TRBD1
size: few
J: TRBJ2-7
length: 15
DNA: TGTGCCAGCAGTACCTCGACAGGGGACTCCTACGAGCAGTACTTC
CDR3: CASSTSTGDSYEQYF

V: TRBV9
D: -
size: -
J: TRBJ2-3
length: 16
DNA: TGTGCCAGCAGCTCTCGGGGCCTAACACCGCCAGATACGCAGTATTTT
CDR3: CASSSRGLTPPDTQYF

V: TRBV7-2
D: -
size: few
J: TRBJ2-3
length: 13
DNA: TGTGCCAGCGATTGGGCCCGCACAGATACGCAGTATTTT
CDR3: CASDWARTDTQYF

V: TRBV5-1
D: TRBD1
size: -
J: TRBJ2-7
length: 15
DNA: TGCGCCAGCAGCACTGCGGACAGGGACATCCACGAGCAGTACTTC
CDR3: CASSTADRDIHEQYF

V: TRBV29-1
D: TRBD2
size: -
J: TRBJ2-7
length: 14
DNA: TGCAGCGTTCAAAGCGGGACGAGCTCCTACGAGCAGTACTTC
CDR3: CSVQSGTSSYEQYF

V: TRBV7-3
D: -
size: once
J: TRBJ1-1
length: 14
DNA: TGTGCCAGCAGCTTACGGAGTGCGAGGACTGAAGCTTTCTTT
CDR3: CASSLRSARTEAFF

V: TRBV5-6
D: -
size: once
J: TRBJ1-5
length: 15
DNA: TGTGCCAGCAGCCCGAGTCGGGTGAGCAATCAGCCCCAGCATTTT
CDR3: CASSPSRVSNQPQHF

V: TRBV6-1
D: TRBD2
size: -
J: TRBJ2-5
length: 16
DNA: TGTGCCAGCAGTGAAGTCAGCGGGGGGGAGCAAGAGACCCAGTACTTC
CDR3: CASSEVSGGEQETQYF

V: TRBV7-9
D: -
size: many
J: TRBJ1-1
length: 13
DNA: TGTGCCAGCAGCGGGAAACAGGGCACTGAAGCTTTCTTT
CDR3: CASSGKQGTEAFF

V: TRBV20-1
D: -
size: many
J: TRBJ2-1
length: 10
DNA: TGCAGTGCCTACTCTTTAGAGCAGTTCTTC
CDR3: CSAYSLEQFF

V: TRBV11-2
D: -
size: -
J: TRBJ2-3
length: 15
DNA: TGTGCCAGCAGCTTAGACGGGAGTGGAACAGATACGCAGTATTTT
CDR3: CASSLDGSGTDTQYF